These 19 T cell receptor beta chains came from one sample sequenced in a study of read filtering for tumor transcriptome and immune sequencing. From 350 to 500 ng of RNA, a library with molecular barcoded alpha/delta and beta/gamma adaptors was made. TCRdb reprocessed the reads via MiXCR and lists one record per CDR3 protein. The sample lists 130,000 or so distinct CDR3 sequences, around 14% occurring once. Sequencing was done on a sample of a population of CD138-negative cells sorted from bone marrow. These receptors all stem from a donor at least 40 years old with multiple myeloma.

This clonotype showed up many times. The chain uses TRBV5-1 and TRBJ1-1, with D possibly TRBD1 on 5 matching bases. The germline gives CDR1 SGHRS, CDR2 YFSETQ. V gave up 9 bases and J gave up 5 bases, with 17 bases separating them. CDR3 length: 13 amino acids. CDR3 region: CATRAGGRTEAFF. In DNA form, the CDR3 reads TGCGCCACCCGCGCGGGGGGTCGGACTGAAGCTTTCTTT.

The table lists this clonotype with many counts. This chain joins TRBV7-8 and TRBJ2-3; no clear D. V was trimmed by 5 bases and J by 4 bases, leaving 7 bases between them. Germline CDR1 reads SGHVS; CDR2 reads FQNEAQ. This CDR3 is built from 12 residues. As DNA, the CDR3 is TGTGCCAGCAGCCCCAGTTCAGATACGCAGTATTTT. It codes for CASSPSSDTQYF. The complete variable domain, with remaining parts taken from reference TRBV7-8 and TRBJ2-3, reads GAGVSQSPRYKVAKRGQDVALRCDPISGHVSLFWYQQALGQGPEFLTYFQNEAQLDKSGLPSDRFFAERPEGSVSTLKIQRTQQEDSAVYLCASSPSSDTQYFGPGTRLTVL.

Judged by abundance, this clonotype is medium-sized. The gene calls are TRBV30 and TRBJ1-4; D is uncertain. This CDR3 has 14 amino acids. Trimming pared 0 bases from V and 10 bases from J, leaving 15 bases between. Germline V CDR1 and CDR2: GTSNPN, SVGIG (reference sequence). The CDR3 bases are TGTGCCTGGAGTGTAGGAATCAATAAGGGAAAACTGTTTTTT. Its protein is CAWSVGINKGKLFF.

In regard to this clonotype: With a much larger clone just one base away, this may be a read error. This chain joins TRBV4-3 and TRBJ2-3; D gene uncertain. The CDR3 is 15 residues long. Trimming took 0 bases from V and 7 from J, leaving 14 bases between them. The germline V gene encodes CDR1 LGHNA and CDR2 YSLEER. The CDR3 region is CASSQDPLSTNTQYF. CDR3 DNA: TGCGCCAGCAGCCAAGATCCCTTGTCTACTAATACGCAGTATTTT.

As concerns this clonotype: Being one base from a much bigger clone, this may be a read error. The rearrangement joins TRBV6-1 to TRBJ2-2; D ambiguous. Germline V gene lookup returns CDR1 MNHNS and CDR2 SASEGT. The CDR3 has 12 amino acids. V gave up 7 bases and J gave up 3 bases, with 6 bases separating them. CDR3 sequence (DNA): TGTGCCAGCACTTACGACACCGGGGAGCTGTTTTTT. This sequence encodes CASTYDTGELFF.

This clonotype has at least ten counts. The chain joins TRBV30 to TRBJ2-1; 15 bases fit TRBD2. CDR1 GTSNPN and CDR2 SVGIG come from the germline V gene (reference sequence). V shed 3 bases, J shed 2 bases, and the junction held 17 bases outside the gene matches. CDR3 length: 21 residues. The CDR3: CAWSQTPGTSGRLRPYNEQFF. CDR3 in DNA: TGTGCCTGGAGCCAAACACCCGGGACTAGCGGGAGGCTGAGACCCTACAATGAGCAGTTCTTC.

The CDR3, as DNA: TGTGCCAGCAGCTTAGACAGGACTAGCGCCCGGTCCAATGAGCAGTTCTTC. Encoded protein: CASSLDRTSARSNEQFF. V is TRBV7-2 and J is TRBJ2-1; 9 positions agree with TRBD2. The CDR3 spans 17 residues. The junction had 10 bases not matched to a gene; V was cut back by 1 base and J by 6 bases. Germline V gives CDR1 SGHTA, CDR2 FQGNSA.

Regarding this clonotype: A much larger clonotype is one base distant, so this may be a read error. No conserved phenylalanine or tryptophan is present at the end of the CDR3, so a read error is the likely explanation. This chain connects TRBV20-1 to TRBJ1-3; D unclear. CDR3 length equals 15 residues. Per the germline V gene, CDR1 is DFQATT and CDR2 is SNEGSKA (reference sequence). The germline V and J ends were trimmed by 5 bases and 4 bases, with 18 bases remaining between them. CDR3 coding DNA: TGCAGTGCTTTTACCGGGCCAAAGAACGGAAACACCATATATCTT. The encoded protein is CSAFTGPKNGNTIYL.

At least ten counts were recorded for this clonotype. This chain links TRBV4-3 with TRBJ2-4, with D perhaps matching TRBD2 (6 bases). This CDR3 region has 16 residues. The V end was cut by 1 base, the J end by 5 bases, with 15 bases between. Germline loops: CDR1 LGHNA, CDR2 YSLEER. The CDR3: CASSQGTSPGENIQYF. For the CDR3, the DNA is TGCGCCAGCAGCCAAGGGACTTCTCCGGGGGAAAACATTCAGTACTTC.

This clonotype was detected ten times or more. The CDR3 protein is CASSRLAGGDNEQFF. The CDR3 DNA reads as TGCGCCAGCAGCCGTCTAGCGGGAGGCGACAATGAGCAGTTCTTC. V is TRBV4-3 and J is TRBJ2-1, with 11 positions matching TRBD2. CDR3 length: 15 amino acids. V dropped 4 bases and J dropped 5; count of bases not matched to a gene: 4. Germline assignment: CDR1 LGHNA and CDR2 YSLEER.

This clonotype was seen more than once but under ten times. V usage is TRBV6-2 or TRBV6-3 and J usage is TRBJ2-5; D not resolved. Deletions cut 0 bases from V and 2 bases from J, with 13 bases between. The CDR3 spans 16 residues. CDR1 is MNHEY, CDR2 SVGEGT, per germline. DNA for the CDR3: TGTGCCAGCAGTTACTCGAGCCTGAATGGACAAGAGACCCAGTACTTC. Encoded protein: CASSYSSLNGQETQYF.

At least ten counts were recorded for this clonotype. The J gene is TRBJ1-1, the V gene TRBV7-8; 7 nucleotides align to TRBD1. CDR1 is SGHVS and CDR2 is FQNEAQ in the germline V gene. The V and J ends lost 4 bases and 0 bases, in that order; junction bases with no gene match: 8. The CDR3 runs to 16 residues. The CDR3 here is CASSSDRLLMNTEAFF. CDR3 sequence (DNA): TGTGCCAGCAGCTCGGACAGGCTCCTCATGAACACTGAAGCTTTCTTT.

Remarks on this clonotype: A much larger clone sits a single nucleotide away, making a read error possible. The rearrangement joins TRBV20-1 to TRBJ2-2; no definite D call. V was clipped by 5 bases and J by 3 bases, with 13 bases between them. This CDR3 has 14 amino acids. Germline V gives CDR1 DFQATT, CDR2 SNEGSKA (reference sequence). CDR3 sequence (DNA): TGCAGTGCTCCCAAGAACAGAGACACCGGGGAGCTGTTTTTT. Translating gives CSAPKNRDTGELFF.

This clonotype was observed a few times. The chain uses TRBV3-1 and TRBJ1-6; D is unclear. Germline V CDR1 and CDR2: LGHDT, YNNKEL (reference sequence). Trimming cost V 8 bases and J 8 bases, with 16 bases left between them. The CDR3 covers 14 residues. The CDR3 reads CASGSLVSDSPLHF. CDR3 in DNA: TGTGCCAGCGGGAGCCTGGTCTCGGATTCACCCCTCCACTTT.

This clonotype appeared many times. In DNA form, the CDR3 reads TGTGCCAGCAGTACCTCCGGGACTTCCAAACCCAATGAGCAGTTCTTC. Translation: CASSTSGTSKPNEQFF. This sequence joins TRBV6-2 or TRBV6-3 and TRBJ2-1, with D perhaps matching TRBD2 (6 bases). The CDR3 has 16 amino acids. Per the germline V gene, CDR1 is MNHEY and CDR2 is SVGEGT. Trimming took 5 bases from V and 6 from J, leaving 20 bases between them.

This clonotype occurred many times. The chain recombines TRBV10-3 with TRBJ2-1, with D perhaps matching TRBD1 or TRBD2 (5 bases each). The CDR3 runs 16 residues. V lost 10 bases and J lost 3, with 22 bases in between. Germline lookup yields CDR1 ENHRY and CDR2 SYGVKD. The CDR3: CATGWGEVAYYNEQFF. In nucleotides, the CDR3 is TGTGCCACCGGCTGGGGCGAGGTAGCGTACTACAATGAGCAGTTCTTC.

This clonotype came up a few times. A much larger clone lies one base from this, so it may be a read error. This rearrangement joins TRBV20-1 to TRBJ1-1; D unresolved. The CDR3 length is 13 residues. Trimming removed 0 bases from V and 1 base from J, with 6 bases in between. In germline, CDR1 is DFQATT, CDR2 SNEGSKA (reference sequence). For the CDR3, the DNA is TGCAGTGCTAGAGATCCGGGGAACACTGAAGCTTTCTTT. Its protein product is CSARDPGNTEAFF.

This clonotype has a count of ten or more. This chain connects TRBV29-1 to TRBJ1-2; 8 bases match TRBD1. Germline trimming cut 6 bases from V and 4 bases from J; bases unmatched to any gene: 7. Germline V gives CDR1 SQVTM, CDR2 ANQGSEA. This CDR3 contains 13 residues. The CDR3 spells CSVPDRDGYGYTF. Written as DNA, the CDR3 is TGCAGCGTCCCGGACAGGGACGGCTATGGCTACACCTTC.

This clonotype was counted at least ten times. The chain recombines TRBV7-9 with TRBJ2-1; D gene unclear. The CDR3 length is 17 residues. CDR1 is SEHNR and CDR2 is FQNEAQ in the germline V gene (reference sequence). The ends were cut back, 0 bases at V and 7 bases at J, with 19 bases in the middle. This chain's CDR3 is CASSLALLELQVNEQFF. The CDR3 nucleotides are TGTGCCAGCAGCTTAGCTTTGCTGGAGTTGCAAGTGAATGAGCAGTTCTTC.